Each of the 7 T cell receptor beta chains below was sequenced from the same sample in a study of Tregs in tolerant kidney transplant recipients (dated by TCRdb to the late 2010s). Transplants used related donors with nonmyeloablative bone marrow transplantation; mixed chimerism was transient in the human trials. Library method: the immunoSEQ multiplex PCR assay. TCRdb mirrors the immuneACCESS table, restricted to in-frame sequences. Some clones are absent from its copies; in checked studies, under half trace to an unresolved V gene, and the reason for the others is unknown. The table for this sample lists about 50,000 clones; around nine tenths of them were counted only once. Clones ranked in the top ten supply 15% to 17% of the sample. The sample consisted of CD8+ T cells from blood (PBMCs), taken 12 months after the transplant. These receptors were collected from a human patient who received a combined kidney and bone marrow transplant. Following a transplant, some T cells may be graft donor cells, not patient cells.

This sequence joins TRBV9 and TRBJ2-3, with 7 bases that match TRBD2. Germline-derived CDR1 and CDR2 are SGDLS and YYNGEE. This CDR3 contains 15 residues. V shed 1 base and J 0 bases; nucleotides not matched to a gene: 2. The CDR3 here is CASSVTSASTDTQYF. CDR3 DNA sequence: TGTGCCAGCAGCGTAACTAGCGCTAGCACAGATACGCAGTATTTT.

The chain uses TRBV7-9 and TRBJ2-5; TRBD1 matches 10 bases. The V and J ends lost 6 bases and 5 bases, in that order; junction bases with no gene match: 6. The CDR3 contains 14 residues. CDR1 is SEHNR, CDR2 FQNEAQ, per germline (reference sequence). CDR3 in DNA: TGTGCCAGCAGGGATGGACAGGGGGGGGAGACCCAGTACTTC. It codes for CASRDGQGGETQYF. The whole variable domain, remainder taken from reference TRBV7-9 and TRBJ2-5, is DTGVSQNPRHKITKRGQNVTFRCDPISEHNRLYWYRQTLGQGPEFLTYFQNEAQLEKSRLLSDRFSAERPKGSFSTLEIQRTEQGDSAMYLCASRDGQGGETQYFGPGTRLLVL.

In this sample, this clone turned up a few times. At one of its ends the junction is not consistent with the germline gene, which may arise from a read error. The chain couples TRBV5-4 to TRBJ2-7; the match to TRBD1 covers 11 bases. The germline gives CDR1 SGHNT, CDR2 YYREEE (reference sequence). The CDR3 totals 16 residues. DNA of the CDR3: TGCGCCAGCAGCCAAGATGCCGGGACAGGGGGCTACGAGCAGTACTTC. Residues: CASSQDAGTGGYEQYF.

The chain links TRBV4-1 to TRBJ2-7; D perhaps matches TRBD2 (6 bases). The CDR3 consists of 16 residues. Germline loops: CDR1 MGHRA, CDR2 YSYEKL. Trimming took 1 base from V and 5 from J, leaving 18 bases between them. The CDR3, as DNA: TGCGCCAGCAGCCAAGCCCTTGGACGGGGGTCCGACGAGCAGTACTTC. This gives the protein CASSQALGRGSDEQYF.

The genes are TRBV27 and TRBJ2-3; perhaps TRBD1 as D (5 bases). CDR1 is MNHEY and CDR2 is SMNVEV in the germline V gene (reference sequence). This CDR3 is 17 amino acids long. Between the trimmed V and J ends, which lost 0 bases and 3 bases, there was a span of 16 bases. Here the CDR3 DNA reads TGTGCCAGCAGTTTATCGTCAGGGTCCGATAGTACAGATACGCAGTATTTT. The encoded protein is CASSLSSGSDSTDTQYF.

The V and J genes are TRBV7-3 and TRBJ2-2; perhaps TRBD1 as D (5 bases). The CDR3 has 14 residues. Per germline, CDR1 SGHTA and CDR2 FQGTGA. V gave up 2 bases and J gave up 7 bases, with 11 bases separating them. The CDR3 region has the DNA TGTGCCAGCAGCTTAGATAAGGGGCTCGGGGAGCTGTTTTTT. Its translation is CASSLDKGLGELFF. Based on the CDR3 plus reference TRBV7-3 and TRBJ2-2, the full variable domain is GAGVSQTPSNKVTEKGKYVELRCDPISGHTALYWYRQSLGQGPEFLIYFQGTGAADDSGLPNDRFFAVRPEGSVSTLKIQRTERGDSAVYLCASSLDKGLGELFFGEGSRLTVL.

CDR3 sequence: CASSQAAGWLYGYTF. CDR3 coding DNA: TGCGCCAGCAGCCAGGCCGCGGGGTGGTTGTATGGCTACACCTTC. The chain recombines TRBV4-3 with TRBJ1-2; no clear D. V gave up 3 bases and J gave up 5 bases, with 16 bases separating them. The CDR3 totals 15 residues. Germline V lookup: CDR1 LGHNA, CDR2 YSLEER.